The 16 T cell receptor beta chains presented below share a single source sample, sequenced in a study of Graves' ophthalmopathy and Graves' hyperthyroidism. RNA served as the template for amplifying TCR beta CDR3 regions. First-round RT-PCR relied on HTBI primers, and a second-round multiplex PCR came next. TCRdb ran MiXCR on the multiplex PCR reads and lists one entry per CDR3 protein. The sample has 600,000 to 650,000 distinct CDR3 sequences, about 24% seen once; the top ten hold around 6.5%. Sequenced sample: peripheral blood. Receptor source: a woman younger than 30 with stable Graves' hyperthyroidism. Some clones in this sample may be carry-over from other donors' samples.

In this sample, this clonotype turned up a few times. Germline is not matched at one junction end, which may reflect a read error. The CDR3 loop reads CASCFLGSNYGYTF. CDR3 nucleotides: TGTGCCAGCTGTTTTCTCGGGTCTAACTATGGCTACACCTTC. The chain employs TRBV28 and TRBJ1-2; no firm D call. CDR3 length equals 14 residues. The V gene's germline CDR1 is MDHEN and CDR2 SYDVKM.

The table lists this clonotype with many counts. This chain links TRBV7-8 with TRBJ2-7, with D perhaps TRBD2 (6 bases). Germline V CDR1 and CDR2: SGHVS, FQNEAQ. The V end was cut by 6 bases, the J end by 8 bases, with 20 bases between. The CDR3 is 14 residues long. DNA of the CDR3: TGTGCCAGCAGTATCGCGCGGGAAGTTAATAAGCAGTACTTC. It yields the protein CASSIAREVNKQYF.

This clonotype was seen repeatedly, ten times or more. The rearrangement links TRBV9 to TRBJ1-6, with 7 bases fitting TRBD1. The CDR3 spans 14 residues. J gave up 7 bases and V 2 bases, and 3 bases lay outside the gene matches. Germline lookup yields CDR1 SGDLS and CDR2 YYNGEE. CDR3: CASSVGQVNSPLHF. Written as DNA, the CDR3 is TGTGCCAGCAGCGTCGGACAGGTAAATTCACCCCTCCACTTT.

In its sample, this clonotype was seen many times. The gene calls are TRBV6-4 and TRBJ2-7, with TRBD2 as a possible D gene (5 bases). V lost 7 bases and J 0 bases, leaving 22 bases between the germline ends. This CDR3 contains 17 residues. Germline CDR1 and CDR2: MRHNA and SNTAGT. CDR3 loop: CASTNRLPLFGSYEQYF. The DNA of the CDR3 is TGTGCCAGCACGAACCGACTACCCCTCTTCGGCTCCTACGAGCAGTACTTC.

The chain joins TRBV20-1 to TRBJ2-7, with a tentative D call TRBD2 (5 bases). Germline lookup yields CDR1 DFQATT and CDR2 SNEGSKA (reference sequence). The CDR3 loop spans 12 amino acids. Trimming took off 6 bases at V and 3 bases at J, with 12 bases between the two ends. CDR3 in amino acids: CSARAADYEQYF. The CDR3 bases are TGCAGTGCGAGGGCCGCTGACTACGAGCAGTACTTC.

This clonotype was seen at least ten times. V is TRBV12-3 or TRBV12-4 and J is TRBJ1-1; D call uncertain. Trimming stripped 3 bases from V and 2 bases from J, with 10 bases between. The CDR3 runs to 14 residues. CDR3 nucleotide sequence: TGTGCCAGCAGTTTCGGCGGTCGAAACACTGAAGCTTTCTTT. This gives the protein CASSFGGRNTEAFF.

In this sample, this clonotype turned up a few times. DNA of the CDR3: TGTGCCAGCAGTTTCGGGACTAGCGGGAGCGGTAAAAACATTCAGTACTTC. This codes for CASSFGTSGSGKNIQYF. The chain combines TRBV28 with TRBJ2-4; TRBD2 agrees at 14 bases. In germline, CDR1 is MDHEN, CDR2 SYDVKM. The CDR3 has 17 residues. V trimming: 3 bases; J trimming: 4 bases; junction bases outside the gene matches: 5.

This clonotype was recorded at least ten times. CDR3 coding DNA: TGTGCCACCAGTGATCCCGGCCGGGACGGGGACTACGAGCAGTACTTC. Translation: CATSDPGRDGDYEQYF. This chain links TRBV24-1 with TRBJ2-7; tentatively, D is TRBD1 or TRBD2 (5 bases each). Germline loops: CDR1 KGHDR, CDR2 SFDVKD. The germline V and J ends were trimmed by 3 bases and 3 bases, with 17 bases remaining between them. The length of the CDR3 is 16 residues.

The genes are TRBV5-1 and TRBJ2-5, with 13 bases lining up with TRBD2. Germline lookup yields CDR1 SGHRS and CDR2 YFSETQ. The CDR3 covers 18 residues. J gave up 2 bases and V 4 bases, and 11 bases lay outside the gene matches. CDR3 sequence (DNA): TGCGCCAGCAGCCCAGGGACTAGCGGGACGACCCTTCAAGAGACCCAGTACTTC. Its translation: CASSPGTSGTTLQETQYF.

The table lists this clonotype with many counts. The chain uses TRBV6-5 and TRBJ1-1; perhaps TRBD1 as D (6 bases). Germline values: CDR1 MNHEY, CDR2 SVGAGI. The CDR3 spans 15 residues. With 0 bases removed from V and 5 bases from J, the gap between germline ends came to 13 bases. The CDR3 spells CASSYSRGYSTEAFF. For the CDR3, the DNA is TGTGCCAGCAGTTACTCAAGGGGGTATTCAACTGAAGCTTTCTTT.

The chain uses TRBV28 and TRBJ2-2; D possibly uses TRBD1 or TRBD2 (5 bases each). Looked up from germline, CDR1 is MDHEN and CDR2 is SYDVKM. The V end was cut by 6 bases, the J end by 8 bases, with 25 bases between. The CDR3 sequence is 17 residues long. The CDR3 loop is CASRPQRGRTRRGELFF. The CDR3 DNA reads as TGTGCCAGCAGACCTCAACGGGGCCGGACCCGGAGGGGGGAGCTGTTTTTT.

The CDR3 nucleotides are TGTGCCAGCAGTCTAAGACTAGCGGGAGGGCCACTACCCTACGAGCAGTACTTC. This translates into CASSLRLAGGPLPYEQYF. The chain has TRBV27 and TRBJ2-7; TRBD2 aligns across 14 bases. The germline CDR1 and CDR2 sequences are MNHEY and SMNVEV (reference sequence). V was clipped by 5 bases and J by 2 bases; unmatched bases: 11. The CDR3 length is 18 residues.

This clonotype was seen many times. DNA for the CDR3: TGTGCCATCAGTGCGGGGTTGAACACTGAAGCTTTCTTT. Translated: CAISAGLNTEAFF. V usage is TRBV10-3 and J usage is TRBJ1-1; the D is unclear. This CDR3 is built from 13 residues. Germline CDR1 reads ENHRY; CDR2 reads SYGVKD. The V and J ends lost 4 bases and 0 bases respectively, with 6 bases between them.

This clonotype was seen repeatedly, ten times or more. The V call is TRBV20-1, the J call TRBJ2-2, with 7 bases that match TRBD2. Trimming cost V 5 bases and J 8 bases; bases outside gene matches: 8. CDR1 DFQATT and CDR2 SNEGSKA come from the germline V gene (reference sequence). The CDR3 consists of 13 residues. The CDR3 coding sequence is TGCAGTGCTTCTCACCGGGAGGCAGGGGAGCTGTTTTTT. This codes for CSASHREAGELFF.

This clonotype has only a few counts. The chain uses TRBV10-3 and TRBJ2-7; tentatively, D is TRBD2 (6 bases). Germline V gene data show CDR1 as ENHRY and CDR2 as SYGVKD. With 3 bases removed from V and 1 base from J, the gap between germline ends came to 13 bases. The CDR3 is 15 amino acids. DNA of the CDR3: TGTGCCATCAGTGACTCCGGGACTCTTTCCTACGAGCAGTACTTC. Translating gives CAISDSGTLSYEQYF.

The rearrangement uses TRBV18 and TRBJ2-7; the D is unclear. Trimming took off 5 bases at V and 1 base at J, with 15 bases between the two ends. The CDR3 contains 15 residues. Looked up from germline, CDR1 is KGHSH and CDR2 is LQKENI. CDR3 loop: CASSSKGHTSYEQYF. As DNA, the CDR3 is TGTGCCAGCTCATCAAAGGGCCACACATCCTACGAGCAGTACTTC.